The 30 T cell receptor beta chains presented below share a single source sample, sequenced in a study of T cells in Graves' hyperthyroidism and ophthalmopathy. Amplified TCR beta CDR3 regions derived from RNA transcripts. HTBI primers were employed in a first-round RT-PCR of the TCR CDR3. TCRdb re-analysed the multiplex PCR reads in MiXCR, keeping a single row per CDR3 protein. The profile shows around 600,000 distinct CDR3 sequences, approximately 15% of them singletons. Material for sequencing was blood. These receptors were obtained from a woman aged 18-29 years with Graves' ophthalmopathy.

This clonotype came up a few times. This chain links TRBV27 with TRBJ2-1; no definite D call. V was cut by 3 bases and J by 5 bases, with 11 bases left in between. The CDR3 consists of 14 residues. Germline V lookup: CDR1 MNHEY, CDR2 SMNVEV (reference sequence). The DNA for the CDR3 is TGTGCCAGCAGTTTTTGGGCTATCCACAATGAGCAGTTCTTC. Amino acids: CASSFWAIHNEQFF.

Notes on this clonotype: A much larger clone lies one base from this, so it may be a read error. The chain employs TRBV28 and TRBJ1-2, with D tentatively TRBD1 (5 bases). The CDR3 extends over 14 amino acids. Germline CDR1 and CDR2: MDHEN and SYDVKM. Trimming took 1 base from V and 7 from J, leaving 13 bases between them. This CDR3 reads CASSLLGVKSGYTF. DNA of the CDR3: TGTGCCAGCAGTTTATTGGGGGTTAAGTCTGGCTACACCTTC.

This clonotype appeared many times. The chain's CDR3 is CASSSGTGREEQYF. The CDR3 DNA follows: TGCGCCAGCAGCTCCGGGACAGGGAGGGAAGAGCAGTACTTC. The chain has TRBV5-1 and TRBJ2-7; 9 nucleotides match TRBD1. Germline values: CDR1 SGHRS, CDR2 YFSETQ. The CDR3 is made up of 14 amino acids. Losses at the gene ends were 3 bases for V and 7 bases for J; bases not matched to a gene: 8.

This chain joins TRBV7-2 and TRBJ1-4, with TRBD1 as a possible D gene (6 bases). V gave up 4 bases and J gave up 8 bases, with 17 bases separating them. Germline V gene sequence: CDR1 SGHTA, CDR2 FQGNSA. This CDR3 spans 15 amino acids. CDR3 nucleotide sequence: TGTGCCAGCAGCTCAACCGGGACACCCGGGGAAAAACTGTTTTTT. It translates to CASSSTGTPGEKLFF.

The sample holds a few counts of this clonotype. The CDR3 sequence is CATSDWDSQETQYF. Here the CDR3 DNA reads TGTGCCACCAGTGACTGGGACAGCCAAGAGACCCAGTACTTC. The chain has TRBV24-1 and TRBJ2-5; 7 bases fit TRBD1. V lost 4 bases and J lost 1; bases outside the gene matches: 2. Germline CDR1 and CDR2: KGHDR and SFDVKD. The CDR3 has 14 amino acids.

This clonotype was counted at least ten times. This chain links TRBV28 with TRBJ1-5; TRBD1 matches 7 bases. This CDR3 spans 14 amino acids. After removal of 5 bases from V and 9 bases from J, the junction contained 10 bases not matched to a gene. Per germline, CDR1 MDHEN and CDR2 SYDVKM. The CDR3 loop reads CASSPPLRGPPQHF. CDR3 nucleotide sequence: TGTGCCAGCAGTCCGCCCCTTAGGGGGCCGCCCCAGCATTTT.

V gene TRBV19 combines with J gene TRBJ2-7; 14 bases line up with TRBD2. With 1 base clipped from V and 7 bases from J, the junction kept 15 bases outside the gene matches. Germline CDR1 and CDR2: LNHDA and SQIVND (reference sequence). The CDR3 has 19 residues. CDR3 residues: CASSIGFGTSGRGVGEQYF. CDR3 bases: TGTGCCAGTAGTATAGGATTCGGGACTAGCGGGAGAGGGGTCGGAGAGCAGTACTTC.

This clonotype was observed a handful of times. This rearrangement joins TRBV11-3 to TRBJ1-2; 9 nucleotides line up with TRBD1. The CDR3 runs to 13 residues. Per germline, CDR1 SGHNT and CDR2 YENEEA. The J segment lost 7 bases and the V segment lost 5 bases, leaving 5 bases of the junction unmatched. CDR3 loop: CASSQGQGFGYTF. In nucleotides, the CDR3 is TGTGCCAGCAGCCAGGGACAGGGTTTTGGCTACACCTTC. The entire variable domain, with the rest obtained from reference TRBV11-3 and TRBJ1-2, is as follows: EAGVVQSPRYKIIEKKQPVAFWCNPISGHNTLYWYLQNLGQGPELLIRYENEEAVDDSQLPKDRFSAERLKGVDSTLKIQPAELGDSAVYLCASSQGQGFGYTFGSGTRLTVV.

A word on this clonotype: This may stem from a read error, because a much larger clone lies one nucleotide away. The chain is built from TRBV11-2 and TRBJ2-1; 8 bases agree with TRBD2. The CDR3 covers 11 residues. CDR1 is SGHAT and CDR2 is FQNNGV in the germline V gene. CDR3 nucleotide sequence: TGTACCAGCACACCGGGAGGGGAGCAGTTCTTC. Amino acids: CTSTPGGEQFF.

This clonotype was observed many times. The rearrangement links TRBV7-2 to TRBJ2-1; D is possibly TRBD1 (5 bases). CDR3 size: 14 residues. Germline V lookup: CDR1 SGHTA, CDR2 FQGNSA. Trimming pared 11 bases from V and 7 bases from J, leaving 21 bases between. CDR3 DNA sequence: TGTGCCTCATCCCAGCGTGGGGCGCTGAATGAGCAGTTCTTC. Protein product: CASSQRGALNEQFF.

The CDR3 bases are TGTGCCAGCAATCCAGGGGAGGCGGCTAATGAAAAACTGTTTTTT. The encoded protein is CASNPGEAANEKLFF. The rearrangement links TRBV6-2 or TRBV6-3 to TRBJ1-4; D is perhaps TRBD1 (6 bases). This CDR3 is built from 15 residues. In germline, CDR1 is MNHEY, CDR2 SVGEGT. The V and J ends lost 7 bases and 3 bases respectively, with 15 bases between them.

This clonotype was counted a few times. This chain connects TRBV3-1 to TRBJ2-2; TRBD2 matches at 11 bases. The CDR3 consists of 18 residues. After removal of 1 base from V and 3 bases from J, the junction contained 7 bases not matched to a gene. Germline V CDR1 and CDR2: LGHDT, YNNKEL (reference sequence). The CDR3 nucleotides are TGTGCCAGCAGCCAAGGGGTAGCGGGAGGGCCCCACACCGGGGAGCTGTTTTTT. This codes for CASSQGVAGGPHTGELFF.

This clonotype was seen many times. The rearrangement joins TRBV2 to TRBJ2-1, with D possibly matching TRBD2 (5 bases). CDR1 and CDR2 (germline): SNHLY, FYNNEI. V was cut by 3 bases and J by 6 bases, with 18 bases left in between. CDR3 length: 16 amino acids. In DNA form, the CDR3 reads TGTGCCAGCAGTGATATGTGGACTCCGAGGTCCAATGAGCAGTTCTTC. Translation: CASSDMWTPRSNEQFF.

This clonotype was observed many times. The chain uses TRBV27 and TRBJ2-2, with D unclear. Germline CDR1 is MNHEY and CDR2 is SMNVEV (reference sequence). The CDR3 has 14 residues. Trimming cost V 3 bases and J 5 bases, with 10 bases left between them. The CDR3 DNA reads as TGTGCCAGCAGTTTTGGTCTCCTAACCGGGGAGCTGTTTTTT. Translation: CASSFGLLTGELFF.

This chain uses TRBV24-1 with TRBJ2-3, with 12 bases identical to TRBD2. The V gene end was trimmed by 7 bases and the J gene end by 3 bases; junction bases not matched to a gene: 7. This CDR3 has 16 residues. Germline-derived CDR1 and CDR2 are KGHDR and SFDVKD. The DNA of the CDR3 is TGTGCCACCAGGGAGACTAGCGGGAGTGAAACAGATACGCAGTATTTT. It encodes CATRETSGSETDTQYF.

The chain recombines TRBV3-1 with TRBJ1-3; D gene unclear. Germline-derived CDR1 and CDR2 are LGHDT and YNNKEL (reference sequence). This CDR3 contains 14 residues. V was clipped by 4 bases and J by 2 bases, with 9 bases between them. CDR3 DNA sequence: TGTGCCAGCAGCCTCTCCGGGGCTGGAAACACCATATATTTT. Translation gives CASSLSGAGNTIYF. Complete variable domain (other parts from reference TRBV3-1 and TRBJ1-3): DTAVSQTPKYLVTQMGNDKSIKCEQNLGHDTMYWYKQDSKKFLKIMFSYNNKELIINETVPNRFSPKSPDKAHLNLHINSLELGDSAVYFCASSLSGAGNTIYFGEGSWLTVV.

Of note for this clonotype: A much more abundant neighbour one base away suggests this may be a read error. The V gene is TRBV5-1, the J gene TRBJ1-4, with 12 bases that match TRBD1. The CDR3 has 16 amino acids. CDR1 and CDR2 from the germline V gene are SGHRS and YFSETQ. The CDR3 sequence: CASSFGTGGSNEKLIF. CDR3 nucleotide sequence: TGCGCCAGCAGCTTCGGGACAGGGGGCTCTAATGAAAAACTGATTTTT.

This clonotype was seen repeatedly, ten times or more. The chain joins TRBV28 to TRBJ2-7; D unclear. The CDR3 sequence is 14 residues long. V dropped 4 bases and J dropped 0 bases, with 10 bases sitting between them. Germline V gene sequence: CDR1 MDHEN, CDR2 SYDVKM. CDR3 residues: CASSSADGSYEQYF. DNA for the CDR3: TGTGCCAGCAGTTCCGCGGACGGCTCCTACGAGCAGTACTTC.

V gene TRBV4-2 combines with J gene TRBJ2-5, with D possibly matching TRBD2 (6 bases). Germline V gene data show CDR1 as LGHNA and CDR2 as YNFKEQ. CDR3 length equals 17 residues. With 0 bases removed from V and 2 bases from J, the gap between germline ends came to 16 bases. CDR3 sequence: CASSQDLWASEQETQYF. As DNA, the CDR3 is TGTGCCAGCAGCCAAGATCTTTGGGCTAGCGAGCAAGAGACCCAGTACTTC.

This clonotype was recorded only once. A much larger clone is a single base away; this may be a read error. The rearrangement links TRBV24-1 to TRBJ2-1; 8 positions match TRBD1. The end of the DNA aligns better with TRBJ2-7, so the J call may be wrong. The CDR3 is 16 amino acids. CDR1 KGHDR and CDR2 SFDVKD come from the germline V gene. The CDR3 DNA is TGTGCCACCAGTGCTCCTATTGGACAGGGATCCAATGAGCAGTACTTC. Protein product: CATSAPIGQGSNEQYF.

A few counts support this clonotype. The CDR3 DNA reads as TGTGCCAGCCGTCGTGAAAAACTGTTTTTT. This sequence encodes CASRREKLFF. This chain connects TRBV28 to TRBJ1-4; D call uncertain. Germline V gene lookup returns CDR1 MDHEN and CDR2 SYDVKM. With 8 bases removed from V and 7 bases from J, the gap between germline ends came to 5 bases. The CDR3 is 10 amino acids.

This clonotype showed up many times. V is TRBV6-2 or TRBV6-3 and J is TRBJ1-2, with D unclear. V was cut by 0 bases and J by 7 bases, with 9 bases left in between. This CDR3 comprises 13 residues. Germline-derived CDR1 and CDR2 are MNHEY and SVGEGT. CDR3 sequence (DNA): TGTGCCAGCAGTTACTCGGGATCTCCTGGCTACACCTTC. Its protein is CASSYSGSPGYTF.

The chain links TRBV29-1 to TRBJ2-7; tentative D call: TRBD1 (5 bases). This CDR3 spans 13 amino acids. The ends were cut back, 2 bases at V and 3 bases at J, with 11 bases in the middle. Looked up from germline, CDR1 is SQVTM and CDR2 is ANQGSEA. The CDR3, as DNA: TGCAGCGTTGAAAAAGGGGATGACTACGAGCAGTACTTC. Translating it yields CSVEKGDDYEQYF.

This clonotype came up a few times. The chain uses TRBV5-1 and TRBJ2-5; the D gene is possibly TRBD1 (5 bases). The CDR3 runs to 14 residues. V lost 1 base, J lost 5 bases, and 12 bases lay in between. The V gene's germline CDR1 is SGHRS and CDR2 YFSETQ. The CDR3 loop reads CASSLISGWETQYF. CDR3 DNA: TGCGCCAGCAGCTTGATATCAGGGTGGGAGACCCAGTACTTC.

This clonotype was counted ten times or more. The chain uses TRBV19 and TRBJ2-7; either TRBD1 or TRBD2 may supply D (5 bases each). This CDR3 spans 12 amino acids. The germline V gene has CDR1 LNHDA and CDR2 SQIVND (reference sequence). Trimming removed 8 bases at V and 4 bases at J, with 12 bases between. The CDR3 DNA is TGTGCCAGTTGGGACGGATGGTACGAGCAGTACTTC. This translates into CASWDGWYEQYF.

This sequence joins TRBV2 and TRBJ1-1, with TRBD1 as a possible D gene (5 bases). Germline-derived CDR1 and CDR2 are SNHLY and FYNNEI. The CDR3 loop spans 17 amino acids. Trimming left V 6 bases short and J 1 base short, with 21 bases between. The CDR3 protein is CASRGRNELGKNTEAFF. The CDR3 DNA reads as TGTGCCAGCAGGGGACGAAACGAGCTGGGAAAGAACACTGAAGCTTTCTTT.

This clonotype was recorded many times. J is TRBJ2-5 and V is TRBV28; D might be TRBD2 (6 bases). The germline V and J ends were trimmed by 2 bases and 5 bases, with 12 bases remaining between them. The length of the CDR3 is 14 residues. CDR1 and CDR2 from the germline V gene are MDHEN and SYDVKM. The DNA for the CDR3 is TGTGCCAGCAGTTTACTAGCGTCTTCTGAGACCCAGTACTTC. This codes for CASSLLASSETQYF.

This clonotype was observed a few times. This chain links TRBV12-3 or TRBV12-4 with TRBJ2-1, with 15 bases lining up with TRBD2. J lost 9 bases, V lost 4 bases, and 4 bases had no gene match. The CDR3 covers 15 residues. CDR3 DNA: TGTGCCAGCAGTTGGACTAGCGGGAGGGGGAGTGAGCAGTTCTTC. It is translated as CASSWTSGRGSEQFF.

This clonotype was recorded at least ten times. The rearrangement joins TRBV2 to TRBJ1-1, with D maybe TRBD1 (5 bases). CDR1 and CDR2 (germline): SNHLY, FYNNEI. The CDR3 contains 16 residues. V lost 9 bases and J lost 3, with 23 bases in between. CDR3 DNA: TGTGCCAGTAGGGAGGGTCGGGGACCGATGGACACTGAAGCTTTCTTT. Translating it yields CASREGRGPMDTEAFF.

The V and J genes are TRBV7-9 and TRBJ1-2; D not certain. V dropped 3 bases and J dropped 4 bases, with 18 bases sitting between them. The CDR3 covers 16 residues. Germline loops: CDR1 SEHNR, CDR2 FQNEAQ (reference sequence). This CDR3 reads CASSFFDRTEIYGYTF. CDR3 DNA sequence: TGTGCCAGCAGCTTTTTTGACCGGACGGAGATCTATGGCTACACCTTC. Full variable domain (outside the CDR3, taken from reference TRBV7-9 and TRBJ1-2): DTGVSQNPRHKITKRGQNVTFRCDPISEHNRLYWYRQTLGQGPEFLTYFQNEAQLEKSRLLSDRFSAERPKGSFSTLEIQRTEQGDSAMYLCASSFFDRTEIYGYTFGSGTRLTVV.